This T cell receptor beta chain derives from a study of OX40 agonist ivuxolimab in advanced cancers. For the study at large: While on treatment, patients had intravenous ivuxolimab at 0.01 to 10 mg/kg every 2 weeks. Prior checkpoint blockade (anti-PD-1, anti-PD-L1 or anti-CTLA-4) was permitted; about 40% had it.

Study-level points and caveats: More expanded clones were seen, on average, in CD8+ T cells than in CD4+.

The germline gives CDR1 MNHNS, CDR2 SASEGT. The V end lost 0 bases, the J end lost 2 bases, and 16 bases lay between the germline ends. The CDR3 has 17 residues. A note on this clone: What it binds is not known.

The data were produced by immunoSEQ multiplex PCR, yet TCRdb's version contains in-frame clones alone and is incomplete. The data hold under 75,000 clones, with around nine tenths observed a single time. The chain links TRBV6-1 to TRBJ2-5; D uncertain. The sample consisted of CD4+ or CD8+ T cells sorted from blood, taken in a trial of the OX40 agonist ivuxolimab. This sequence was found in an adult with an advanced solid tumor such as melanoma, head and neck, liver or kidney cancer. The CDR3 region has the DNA TGTGCCAGCAGTGAAGCGCTTCGAGGCAGCCTTCAAGAGACCCAGTACTTC. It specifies CASSEALRGSLQETQYF.